This TCR beta chain was recovered during a study of long-term antiretroviral therapy in people with HIV. Study background: Specimens dating back about a decade before the 2015 immediate-ART recommendation are the oldest included. Study results and caveats: Spans of CDR3 length were tighter for HIV repertoires than for controls. The repertoire was dominated at all time points by clones expanded before ART.

CDR1 and CDR2 from the germline V gene are SGHAT and FQNNGV. V was clipped by 0 bases and J by 3 bases, with 6 bases between them. The CDR3 sequence is 14 residues long. The libraries were made with immunoSEQ v3.0 at survey level. The data were produced by immunoSEQ multiplex PCR, yet TCRdb's version contains in-frame clones alone and is incomplete. The repertoire consists of around 15,000 clones, with about 81% occurring once and the leading ten covering roughly 8.4%. Specimens carried about 0.85-10 million cryopreserved PBMC before DNA extraction. This clone was detected a few times. Its antigen is undetermined.

The sample in question was unsorted PBMCs, obtained 0.1 years after starting antiretroviral therapy. The source is a man aged 18 to 30 with HIV. The V call is TRBV11-2, the J call TRBJ2-1; D gene unclear. CDR3 amino acids: CASSLEDHYNEQFF. As DNA, the CDR3 is TGTGCCAGCAGCTTAGAAGACCACTACAATGAGCAGTTCTTC. Full variable domain (rest looked up from reference TRBV11-2 and TRBJ2-1): EAGVAQSPRYKIIEKRQSVAFWCNPISGHATLYWYQQILGQGPKLLIQFQNNGVVDDSQLPKDRFSAERLKGVDSTLKIQPAKLEDSAVYLCASSLEDHYNEQFFGPGTRLTVL.